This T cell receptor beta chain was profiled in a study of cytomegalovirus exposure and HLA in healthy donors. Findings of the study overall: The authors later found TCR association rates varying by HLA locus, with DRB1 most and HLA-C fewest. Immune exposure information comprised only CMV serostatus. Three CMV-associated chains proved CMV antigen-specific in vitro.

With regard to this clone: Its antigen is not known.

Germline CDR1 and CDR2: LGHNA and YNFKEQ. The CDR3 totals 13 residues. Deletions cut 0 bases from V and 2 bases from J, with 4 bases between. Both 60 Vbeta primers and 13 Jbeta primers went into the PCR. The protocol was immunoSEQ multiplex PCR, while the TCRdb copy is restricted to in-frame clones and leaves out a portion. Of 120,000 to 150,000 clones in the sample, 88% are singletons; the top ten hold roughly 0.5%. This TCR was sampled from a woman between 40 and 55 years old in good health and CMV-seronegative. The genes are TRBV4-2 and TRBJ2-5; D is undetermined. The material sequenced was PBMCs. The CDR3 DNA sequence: TGTGCCAGCAGCCAAGACTCTCAAGAGACCCAGTACTTC. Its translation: CASSQDSQETQYF.